The 21 T cell receptor beta chains presented below share a single source sample, sequenced in a study of blood T cell repertoires in COVID-19 (dated by TCRdb to about 2020). Library prep was done by the immunoSEQ multiplex PCR assay. TCRdb obtained this table from immuneACCESS and retained in-frame rearrangements with V and J assigned. These tables miss some clones; where compared with another copy, unresolved V genes account for less than half of the shortfall, and the remainder is unexplained. The table for this sample lists about 180,000 clones; 85% of them were counted only once. The ten largest clonotypes hold about 18% of the sample. Sample: peripheral blood. These receptors originate from a person aged 70 to 85 with COVID-19, enrolled during active disease.

This sequence joins TRBV7-2 and TRBJ2-1; 7 bases align to TRBD1. This CDR3 is 15 amino acids long. J lost 6 bases, V lost 4 bases, and 9 bases had no gene match. CDR1 is SGHTA and CDR2 is FQGNSA in the germline V gene. The CDR3 protein is CASSYPGQRGNEQFF. The CDR3 DNA reads TGTGCCAGCAGCTACCCGGGACAGAGGGGCAATGAGCAGTTCTTC.

The CDR3 DNA reads TGTGCCTGGAGTGGGGGGGTTAGCAATCAGCCCCAGCATTTT. It yields the protein CAWSGGVSNQPQHF. The V and J genes are TRBV30 and TRBJ1-5, with a possible D match to TRBD1 (5 bases). V was shortened by 1 base and J by 0 bases, with 7 bases between the two germline ends. This CDR3 region has 14 residues. Germline lookup yields CDR1 GTSNPN and CDR2 SVGIG (reference sequence). The full variable domain, rest sourced from reference TRBV30 and TRBJ1-5, is SQTIHQWPATLVQPVGSPLSLECTVEGTSNPNLYWYRQAAGRGLQLLFYSVGIGQISSEVPQNLSASRPQDRQFILSSKKLLLSDSGFYLCAWSGGVSNQPQHFGDGTRLSIL.

The V gene is TRBV21-1, the J gene TRBJ1-6; the D call in the table, TRBD1, was not verified against the DNA. TRBV21-1 is a documented pseudogene. There are 13 residues in the CDR3. CDR3 amino acids: CASSNRDRVSVFF. CDR3 bases: TGTGCCAGCAGCAATCGGGACAGGGTGAGTGTATTTTTT.

V usage is TRBV5-1 and J usage is TRBJ2-1; D might be TRBD2 (6 bases). The germline V and J ends were trimmed by 3 bases and 1 base, with 14 bases remaining between them. The CDR3 sequence is 16 residues long. CDR1 is SGHRS, CDR2 YFSETQ, per germline. The CDR3 DNA is TGCGCCAGCAGCTGGGGACTTCCTCCATCCTACAATGAGCAGTTCTTC. It encodes CASSWGLPPSYNEQFF.

The chain joins TRBV29-1 to TRBJ2-5; D may be TRBD2 (5 bases). The length of the CDR3 is 13 residues. The V and J ends lost 3 bases and 5 bases respectively, with 13 bases between them. Germline V gene lookup returns CDR1 SQVTM and CDR2 ANQGSEA. As DNA, the CDR3 is TGCAGCGTTGAGAGGGTCCCCGGCGAGACCCAGTACTTC. Translating it yields CSVERVPGETQYF.

This chain connects TRBV5-6 to TRBJ1-6; possibly TRBD1 for D (5 bases). Trimming shortened V by 0 bases and J by 10 bases, and 14 bases separated the two germline ends. This CDR3 contains 15 residues. Germline CDR1 is SGHDT and CDR2 is YYEEEE. Written as DNA, the CDR3 is TGTGCCAGCAGCTTGGGGGCAGGGCCAGTCTCACCCCTCCACTTT. It codes for CASSLGAGPVSPLHF.

The chain combines TRBV5-1 with TRBJ2-5; 8 nucleotides match TRBD1. J was trimmed by 0 bases and V by 3 bases; bases with no gene match: 4. Per the germline V gene, CDR1 is SGHRS and CDR2 is YFSETQ. This CDR3 has 15 residues. CDR3 nucleotide sequence: TGCGCCAGCAGCTGGAGACAGGGGAACCAAGAGACCCAGTACTTC. It is translated as CASSWRQGNQETQYF. Using reference TRBV5-1 and TRBJ2-5 for the parts outside the CDR3, the full variable domain is KAGVTQTPRYLIKTRGQQVTLSCSPISGHRSVSWYQQTPGQGLQFLFEYFSETQRNKGNFPGRFSGRQFSNSRSEMNVSTLELGDSALYLCASSWRQGNQETQYFGPGTRLLVL.

The rearrangement links TRBV7-8 to TRBJ2-1, with 15 bases matching TRBD2. Per the germline V gene, CDR1 is SGHVS and CDR2 is FQNEAQ. This CDR3 is built from 18 residues. After removal of 1 base from V and 7 bases from J, the junction contained 8 bases not matched to a gene. This CDR3 is CASSLVLSGTSGRNEQFF. The CDR3 nucleotides are TGTGCCAGCAGCTTAGTACTTTCCGGGACTAGCGGGAGGAATGAGCAGTTCTTC.

The V and J genes are TRBV7-3 and TRBJ2-2, with D possibly matching TRBD2 (6 bases). CDR3 size: 15 residues. Germline values: CDR1 SGHTA, CDR2 FQGTGA. V lost 1 base, J lost 6 bases, and 12 bases lay in between. The CDR3 nucleotides are TGTGCCAGCAGCTTAAAGCGGGCGGGATCCGGGGAGCTGTTTTTT. This gives the protein CASSLKRAGSGELFF.

The chain has TRBV4-2 and TRBJ2-3; D call uncertain. This CDR3 contains 13 residues. Looked up from germline, CDR1 is LGHNA and CDR2 is YNFKEQ. V was clipped by 1 base and J by 5 bases, with 7 bases between them. DNA of the CDR3: TGTGCCAGCAGCCAAGGATCCGGAGATACGCAGTATTTT. It is translated as CASSQGSGDTQYF.

This clone occurred a few times. The gene calls are TRBV2 and TRBJ2-5, with D maybe TRBD2 (5 bases). This CDR3 is 14 amino acids long. The germline V and J ends were trimmed by 7 bases and 3 bases, with 15 bases remaining between them. Germline V gene sequence: CDR1 SNHLY, CDR2 FYNNEI. CDR3 nucleotide sequence: TGTGCCAGCAAAATGCACCTGGGAGAAGAGACCCAGTACTTC. Translated, it gives CASKMHLGEETQYF.

V is TRBV7-6 and J is TRBJ2-7, with D uncertain. Deletions cut 2 bases from V and 4 bases from J, with 15 bases between. The CDR3 consists of 15 residues. CDR1 SGHVS and CDR2 FNYEAQ come from the germline V gene. The DNA of the CDR3 is TGTGCCAGCAGCTTACAAGCATCCACGGAGTACGAGCAGTACTTC. Protein: CASSLQASTEYEQYF. The whole variable domain, remainder taken from reference TRBV7-6 and TRBJ2-7, is GAGVSQSPRYKVTKRGQDVALRCDPISGHVSLYWYRQALGQGPEFLTYFNYEAQQDKSGLPNDRFSAERPEGSISTLTIQRTEQRDSAMYRCASSLQASTEYEQYFGPGTRLTVT.

This rearrangement joins TRBV7-2 to TRBJ1-5, with TRBD1 identical over 10 bases. This CDR3 is 15 amino acids long. Germline CDR1 is SGHTA and CDR2 is FQGNSA. The ends lost 5 bases at V and 6 bases at J; junction bases unmatched: 7. This CDR3 is CASSPQGQGSQPQHF. In DNA, the CDR3 is TGTGCCAGCAGCCCACAGGGACAGGGGAGTCAGCCCCAGCATTTT.

The chain employs TRBV7-2 and TRBJ2-3; tentatively, D is TRBD2 (6 bases). The CDR3 is 16 amino acids. With 3 bases removed from V and 8 bases from J, the gap between germline ends came to 21 bases. CDR1 is SGHTA, CDR2 FQGNSA, per germline. The CDR3, as DNA: TGTGCCAGCAGCTTGGGGGGACGGCAGACTAGATCTACGCAGTATTTT. This translates into CASSLGGRQTRSTQYF.

The chain has TRBV7-2 and TRBJ2-3; 15 nucleotides line up with TRBD2. This CDR3 region has 16 residues. Germline CDR1 SGHTA, CDR2 FQGNSA. After removal of 5 bases from V and 3 bases from J, the junction contained 3 bases not matched to a gene. CDR3 sequence: CASSAGLAGGTDTQYF. The CDR3 nucleotides read TGTGCCAGCAGCGCAGGACTAGCGGGGGGGACAGATACGCAGTATTTT.

The J gene is TRBJ1-6, the V gene TRBV2; D ambiguous. There are 14 residues in the CDR3. The V gene lost 6 bases and the J gene lost 13 bases, with 19 bases spanning the gap. CDR1 is SNHLY and CDR2 is FYNNEI in the germline V gene. CDR3 protein: CASSVTVGLSPLHF. CDR3 bases: TGTGCCAGCAGCGTTACAGTGGGTCTGTCGCCCCTCCACTTT.

The chain links TRBV24-1 to TRBJ2-1; 7 positions match TRBD1. Germline-derived CDR1 and CDR2 are KGHDR and SFDVKD. CDR3 length equals 16 residues. V shed 4 bases and J 3 bases; nucleotides not matched to a gene: 8. CDR3 bases: TGTGCCACCAGTGAATTCCGACAGGGCGGCTACAATGAGCAGTTCTTC. This translates into CATSEFRQGGYNEQFF.

This clone was seen only a few times. This chain connects TRBV7-2 to TRBJ2-7; the match to TRBD2 covers 12 bases. There are 15 residues in the CDR3. V trimming: 6 bases; J trimming: 6 bases; junction bases outside the gene matches: 9. Germline V gives CDR1 SGHTA, CDR2 FQGNSA. The CDR3 spells CASRSGLAGQGEQYF. The CDR3 DNA reads as TGTGCCAGCAGATCCGGACTAGCGGGACAAGGCGAGCAGTACTTC.

The J gene is TRBJ1-4, the V gene TRBV18; 10 positions agree with TRBD1. After removal of 5 bases from V and 5 bases from J, the junction contained 5 bases not matched to a gene. Germline values: CDR1 KGHSH, CDR2 LQKENI. The CDR3 is made up of 15 amino acids. The CDR3 nucleotides are TGTGCCAGCTCATCCGGGACAGGGGAGAATGAAAAACTGTTTTTT. Translating gives CASSSGTGENEKLFF.

The chain combines TRBV5-6 with TRBJ2-1; 13 bases are shared with TRBD2. V was pared by 5 bases and J by 4 bases, with 0 bases of the junction left unmatched. The CDR3 runs 14 residues. Germline CDR1 reads SGHDT; CDR2 reads YYEEEE. The CDR3 DNA reads TGTGCCAGCAGGGGACTAGCGGGGTACAATGAGCAGTTCTTC. It translates to CASRGLAGYNEQFF.

The CDR3 nucleotides are TGTGCCAGCAGCTTTGGCAGGGGGTCCTATGGCTACACCTTC. Protein sequence: CASSFGRGSYGYTF. V and J are TRBV5-6 and TRBJ1-2; 7 bases are a match to TRBD1. CDR1 and CDR2 from the germline V gene are SGHDT and YYEEEE. J gave up 4 bases and V 2 bases, and 5 bases lay outside the gene matches. The CDR3 sequence is 14 residues long.